The rows below give T cell receptor beta chains drawn from one sample of a study of shared clonotypes between healthy human individuals. Produced via immunoSEQ multiplex PCR; TCRdb's table is partial and in-frame only. Of approximately 2.3 million clones detected, over 90% appear once; the ten largest clones hold about 0.39%. The sequenced sample was naive CD4+ T cells from PBMCs. These receptors were collected from a man in his late teens or twenties in good health. Some clones in this sample may be carry-over from other donors' samples. Both conserved end residues are part of each CDR3. The D gene is left open where the match is weak. For some rows the clone size is stated as once, few or many, or as a class when expanded; others skip it.

clone size	V gene	D gene	J gene	CDR3 protein	CDR3 DNA
-	TRBV9	TRBD2	TRBJ2-2	CASSVLPAGNTGELFF	TGTGCCAGCAGCGTACTCCCAGCGGGAAACACCGGGGAGCTGTTTTTT
-	TRBV9	-	TRBJ1-3	CASSVAYDATIYF	TGTGCCAGCAGCGTAGCGTATGACGCCACCATATATTTT
-	TRBV27	TRBD2	TRBJ2-1	CASSFWTSGLYNEQFF	TGTGCCAGCAGTTTCTGGACTAGCGGGCTCTACAATGAGCAGTTCTTC
once	TRBV5-1	-	TRBJ2-7	CASSFDGPYEQYF	TGCGCCAGCAGCTTTGATGGCCCCTACGAGCAGTACTTC
-	TRBV30	TRBD1	TRBJ2-7	CAWSGTGVTYEQYF	TGTGCCTGGAGTGGGACAGGGGTAACCTACGAGCAGTACTTC
-	TRBV10-3	-	TRBJ2-1	CAISALLTGGSYNEQFF	TGTGCCATCAGCGCCCTACTGACAGGAGGCTCCTACAATGAGCAGTTCTTC
once	TRBV5-1	TRBD2	TRBJ2-2	CASSYSGHANTGELFF	TGCGCCAGCAGCTATAGCGGGCACGCGAACACCGGGGAGCTGTTTTTT
-	TRBV5-1	-	TRBJ2-1	CASSLAFAGVGRIGEQFF	TGCGCCAGCAGCTTGGCCTTTGCAGGGGTCGGGAGGATCGGTGAGCAGTTCTTC
-	TRBV7-9	-	TRBJ2-3	CASSLATPSGTDTQYF	TGTGCCAGCAGCTTAGCAACCCCTTCGGGCACAGATACGCAGTATTTT
-	TRBV11-2	-	TRBJ2-1	CASSPEVGATYNEQFF	TGTGCCAGCAGCCCAGAGGTAGGGGCTACCTACAATGAGCAGTTCTTC
-	TRBV28	TRBD2	TRBJ2-3	CASAGDADTQYF	TGTGCCAGCGCGGGAGACGCAGATACGCAGTATTTT
-	TRBV5-1	-	TRBJ2-7	CASSFAGSSYEQYF	TGCGCCAGCAGCTTTGCGGGGAGCTCCTACGAGCAGTACTTC
-	TRBV6-5	-	TRBJ1-3	CASRQTFDGGNTIYF	TGTGCCAGCAGGCAAACTTTCGACGGGGGAAACACCATATATTTT
-	TRBV5-1	TRBD2	TRBJ2-1	CASSSGLAGNEQFF	TGCGCCAGCAGCTCCGGACTAGCTGGCAATGAGCAGTTCTTC
-	TRBV12-2	-	TRBJ1-2	CASRSGQFFGYTF	TGTGCAAGTCGCTCTGGACAGTTTTTCGGCTACACCTTC
-	TRBV27	-	TRBJ2-5	CASGQLANQETQYF	TGTGCCAGCGGACAATTAGCGAACCAAGAGACCCAGTACTTC
-	TRBV27	TRBD1	TRBJ2-2	CASSLFGTGSTTGELFF	TGTGCCAGCAGTTTATTTGGGACAGGATCGACCACCGGGGAGCTGTTTTTT
-	TRBV5-1	-	TRBJ2-2	CASSWVSEGTGELFF	TGCGCCAGCAGCTGGGTCTCAGAGGGGACCGGGGAGCTGTTTTTT
-	TRBV7-9	-	TRBJ2-1	CASSAIGSYNEQFF	TGTGCCAGCAGCGCCATTGGGTCCTACAATGAGCAGTTCTTC
-	TRBV6-1	-	TRBJ1-5	CASTPPGGNQPQHF	TGTGCCAGCACCCCCCCAGGGGGCAATCAGCCCCAGCATTTT
-	TRBV5-1	-	TRBJ2-5	CASSLRGTGDGETQYF	TGCGCCAGCAGCTTGAGGGGGACCGGCGACGGAGAGACCCAGTACTTC
-	TRBV2	-	TRBJ2-5	CASSADSGGETQYF	TGTGCCAGCAGTGCGGACAGTGGAGGAGAGACCCAGTACTTC
-	TRBV7-6	-	TRBJ1-6	CASSLARGSPLHF	TGTGCCAGCAGCTTGGCGCGTGGCTCACCCCTCCACTTT
-	TRBV7-2	-	TRBJ1-5	CASSLQGSNQPQHF	TGTGCCAGCAGCTTACAGGGCAGCAATCAGCCCCAGCATTTT
-	TRBV5-1	TRBD2	TRBJ2-3	CASSVCLGLAGGRVGTDTQYF	TGCGCCAGCAGCGTGTGCTTGGGACTAGCGGGAGGGCGGGTAGGGACAGATACGCAGTATTTT
-	TRBV14	-	TRBJ2-7	CASSQDLLGTSYEQYF	TGTGCCAGCAGCCAAGACCTGTTGGGAACGAGCTACGAGCAGTACTTC
-	TRBV7-2	-	TRBJ2-1	CASSFDRSSYNEQFF	TGTGCCAGCAGCTTCGACAGGAGCTCCTACAATGAGCAGTTCTTC
-	TRBV29-1	-	TRBJ2-1	CSVVTYNEQFF	TGCAGCGTTGTGACCTACAATGAGCAGTTCTTC
-	TRBV6-1	-	TRBJ2-7	CATTIGGGSYEQYF	TGTGCCACCACCATCGGCGGAGGGTCCTACGAGCAGTACTTC
few	TRBV5-1	-	TRBJ2-4	CASSLSTGRQYF	TGCGCCAGCAGCTTGTCTACCGGGCGACAGTACTTC
-	TRBV7-2	-	TRBJ2-7	CASSLVSEQYF	TGTGCCAGCAGCTTAGTTTCCGAGCAGTACTTC
once	TRBV7-3	TRBD2	TRBJ2-7	CASSLIPSGTYEQYF	TGTGCCAGCAGCTTAATCCCTAGCGGGACCTACGAGCAGTACTTC
once	TRBV7-2	-	TRBJ1-2	CASSFRDSGNGYTF	TGTGCCAGCAGCTTTCGAGACAGCGGCAATGGCTACACCTTC
-	TRBV6-5	TRBD2	TRBJ2-6	CASSRGVAGANVLTF	TGTGCCAGCAGCCGGGGGGTAGCTGGGGCCAACGTCCTGACTTTC
-	TRBV30	TRBD1	TRBJ1-1	CAWSVGTGGLFEAFF	TGTGCCTGGAGTGTCGGGACAGGGGGCCTATTTGAAGCTTTCTTT
-	TRBV9	-	TRBJ1-3	CASSQMIQLSSGNTIYF	TGTGCCAGCAGCCAAATGATACAGCTGAGCTCTGGAAACACCATATATTTT
few	TRBV28	TRBD2	TRBJ2-7	CASSLRTSGRGEQYF	TGTGCCAGCAGTTTGAGGACTAGCGGCCGGGGCGAGCAGTACTTC
-	TRBV27	TRBD1	TRBJ1-5	CASSLVRGTGLNQPQHF	TGTGCCAGCAGTTTGGTTCGTGGGACAGGGTTAAATCAGCCCCAGCATTTT
-	TRBV11-2	TRBD2	TRBJ2-1	CASSLGVSSGSYEQFF	TGTGCCAGCAGCTTAGGGGTGTCTAGCGGGAGCTATGAGCAGTTCTTC
-	TRBV5-1	-	TRBJ2-2	CASSPAGEWLAGELFF	TGCGCCAGCAGCCCGGCCGGGGAATGGCTGGCCGGGGAGCTGTTTTTT
-	TRBV5-5	-	TRBJ2-1	CASSFTGRGYNEQFF	TGTGCCAGCAGCTTCACGGGACGAGGATACAATGAGCAGTTCTTC
-	TRBV7-2	TRBD2	TRBJ2-1	CASSLVDGREDEQFF	TGTGCCAGCAGCTTAGTAGACGGGAGGGAGGATGAGCAGTTCTTC